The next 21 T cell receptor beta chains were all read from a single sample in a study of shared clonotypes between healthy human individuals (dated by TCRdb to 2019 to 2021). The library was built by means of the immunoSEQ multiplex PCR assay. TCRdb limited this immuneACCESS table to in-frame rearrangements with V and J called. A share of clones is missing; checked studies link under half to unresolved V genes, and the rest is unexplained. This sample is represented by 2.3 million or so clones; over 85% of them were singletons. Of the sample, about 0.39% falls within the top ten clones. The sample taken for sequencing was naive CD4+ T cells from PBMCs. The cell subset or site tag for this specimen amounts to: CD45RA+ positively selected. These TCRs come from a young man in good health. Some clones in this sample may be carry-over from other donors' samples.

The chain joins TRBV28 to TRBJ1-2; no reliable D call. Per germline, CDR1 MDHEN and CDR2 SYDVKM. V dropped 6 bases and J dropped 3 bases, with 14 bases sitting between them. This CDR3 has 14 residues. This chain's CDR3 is CASRISHRYYGYTF. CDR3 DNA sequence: TGTGCCAGCAGGATCTCACATCGGTACTATGGCTACACCTTC.

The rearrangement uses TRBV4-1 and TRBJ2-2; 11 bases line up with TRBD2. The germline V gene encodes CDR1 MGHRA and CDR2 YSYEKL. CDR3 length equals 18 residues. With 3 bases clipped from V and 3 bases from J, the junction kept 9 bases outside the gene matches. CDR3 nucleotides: TGCGCCAGCAGCCACTTACTAGCGGGAGTTTTAGACACCGGGGAGCTGTTTTTT. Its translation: CASSHLLAGVLDTGELFF.

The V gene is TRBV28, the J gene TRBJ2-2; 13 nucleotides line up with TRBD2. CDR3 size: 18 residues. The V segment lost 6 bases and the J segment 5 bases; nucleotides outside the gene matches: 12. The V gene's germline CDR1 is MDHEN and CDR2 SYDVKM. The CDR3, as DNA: TGTGCCAGCAGATTTACTAGCGGGAGGGCCGGACGGACCGGGGAGCTGTTTTTT. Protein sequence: CASRFTSGRAGRTGELFF.

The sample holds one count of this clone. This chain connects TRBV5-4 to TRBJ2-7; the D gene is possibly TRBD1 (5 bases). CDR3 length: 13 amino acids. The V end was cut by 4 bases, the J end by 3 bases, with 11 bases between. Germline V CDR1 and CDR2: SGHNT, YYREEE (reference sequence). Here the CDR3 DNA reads TGTGCCAGCAGCCTGGACACAATCTACGAGCAGTACTTC. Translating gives CASSLDTIYEQYF.

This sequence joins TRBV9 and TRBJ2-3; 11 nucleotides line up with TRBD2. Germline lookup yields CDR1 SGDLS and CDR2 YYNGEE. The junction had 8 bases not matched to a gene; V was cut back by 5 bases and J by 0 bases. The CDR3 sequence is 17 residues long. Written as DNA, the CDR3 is TGTGCCAGCAGTCCTAGGACTAGCGGGTCTAGCACAGATACGCAGTATTTT. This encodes CASSPRTSGSSTDTQYF.

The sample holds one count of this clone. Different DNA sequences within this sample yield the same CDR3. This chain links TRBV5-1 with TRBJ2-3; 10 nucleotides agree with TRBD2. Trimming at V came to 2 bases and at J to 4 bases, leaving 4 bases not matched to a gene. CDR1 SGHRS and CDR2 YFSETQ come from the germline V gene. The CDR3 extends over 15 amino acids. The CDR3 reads CASSFLAGGPDTQYF. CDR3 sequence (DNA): TGCGCCAGCAGCTTTTTAGCGGGAGGTCCAGATACGCAGTATTTT.

The CDR3 loop is CASSLPRGNEQYF. The CDR3 DNA sequence: TGCGCCAGCAGCCTCCCCAGGGGGAACGAGCAGTACTTC. The chain combines TRBV4-1 with TRBJ2-7; 7 bases align to TRBD1. The length of the CDR3 is 13 residues. Germline V gene sequence: CDR1 MGHRA, CDR2 YSYEKL. The V segment lost 4 bases and the J segment 5 bases; nucleotides outside the gene matches: 5.

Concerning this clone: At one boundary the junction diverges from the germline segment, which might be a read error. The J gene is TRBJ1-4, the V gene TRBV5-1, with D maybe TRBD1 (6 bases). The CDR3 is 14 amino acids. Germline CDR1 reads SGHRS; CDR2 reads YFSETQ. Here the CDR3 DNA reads TGCGCCAGCAGCTCACAGGGAGTCGAAGAAAGACTGTTTTTT. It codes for CASSSQGVEERLFF.

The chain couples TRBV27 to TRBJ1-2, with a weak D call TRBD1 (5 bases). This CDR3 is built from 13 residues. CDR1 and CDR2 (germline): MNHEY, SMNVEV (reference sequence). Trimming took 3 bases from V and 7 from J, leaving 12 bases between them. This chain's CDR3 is CASSFGGGAGYTF. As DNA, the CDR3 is TGTGCCAGCAGTTTCGGGGGGGGAGCTGGCTACACCTTC.

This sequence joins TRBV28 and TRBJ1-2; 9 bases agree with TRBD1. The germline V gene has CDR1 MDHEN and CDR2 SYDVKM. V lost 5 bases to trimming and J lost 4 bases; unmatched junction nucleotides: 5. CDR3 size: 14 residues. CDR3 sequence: CASSATGGSYGYTF. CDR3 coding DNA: TGTGCCAGCAGTGCCACAGGGGGCAGCTATGGCTACACCTTC.

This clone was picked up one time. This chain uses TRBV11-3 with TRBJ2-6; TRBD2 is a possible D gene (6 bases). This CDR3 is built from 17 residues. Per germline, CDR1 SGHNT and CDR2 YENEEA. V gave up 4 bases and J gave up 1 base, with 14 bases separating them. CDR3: CASSSGGWVSGANVLTF. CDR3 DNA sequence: TGTGCCAGCAGCTCCGGGGGATGGGTGTCTGGGGCCAACGTCCTGACTTTC.

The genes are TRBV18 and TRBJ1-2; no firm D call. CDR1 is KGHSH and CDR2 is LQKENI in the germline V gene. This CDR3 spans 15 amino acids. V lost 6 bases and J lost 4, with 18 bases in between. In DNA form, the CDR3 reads TGTGCCAGCTCCCTTGTTAGGCAGGAGCTCTATGGCTACACCTTC. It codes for CASSLVRQELYGYTF.

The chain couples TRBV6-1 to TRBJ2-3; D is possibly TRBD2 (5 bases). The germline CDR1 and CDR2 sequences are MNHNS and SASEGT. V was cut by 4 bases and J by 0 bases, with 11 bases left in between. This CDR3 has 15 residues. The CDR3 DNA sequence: TGTGCCAGCAGTGTGTCGGGATCTAGCACAGATACGCAGTATTTT. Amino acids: CASSVSGSSTDTQYF.

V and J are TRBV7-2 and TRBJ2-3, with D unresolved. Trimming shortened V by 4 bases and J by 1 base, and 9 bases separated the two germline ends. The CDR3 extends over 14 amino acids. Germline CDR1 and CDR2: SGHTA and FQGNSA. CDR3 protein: CASSSAAGTDTQYF. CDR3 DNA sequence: TGTGCCAGCAGCTCCGCGGCCGGCACAGATACGCAGTATTTT.

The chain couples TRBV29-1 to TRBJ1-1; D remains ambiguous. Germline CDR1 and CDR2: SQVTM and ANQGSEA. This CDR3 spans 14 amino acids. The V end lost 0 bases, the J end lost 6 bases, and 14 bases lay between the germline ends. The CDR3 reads CSVEEPGRVPEAFF. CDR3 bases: TGCAGCGTTGAAGAGCCGGGAAGAGTACCTGAAGCTTTCTTT. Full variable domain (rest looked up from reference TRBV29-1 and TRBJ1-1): SAVISQKPSRDICQRGTSLTIQCQVDSQVTMMFWYRQQPGQSLTLIATANQGSEATYESGFVIDKFPISRPNLTFSTLTVSNMSPEDSSIYLCSVEEPGRVPEAFFGQGTRLTVV.

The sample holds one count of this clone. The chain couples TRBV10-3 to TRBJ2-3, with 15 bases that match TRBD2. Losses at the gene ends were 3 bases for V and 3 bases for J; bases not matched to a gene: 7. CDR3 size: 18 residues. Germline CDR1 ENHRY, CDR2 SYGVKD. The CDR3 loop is CAISDPRTSGRETDTQYF. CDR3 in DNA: TGTGCCATCAGTGATCCCCGGACTAGCGGGAGGGAGACAGATACGCAGTATTTT.

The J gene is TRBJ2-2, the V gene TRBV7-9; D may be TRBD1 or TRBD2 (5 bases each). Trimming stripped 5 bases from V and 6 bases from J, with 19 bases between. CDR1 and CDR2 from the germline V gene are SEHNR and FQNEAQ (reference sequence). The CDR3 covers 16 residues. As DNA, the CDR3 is TGTGCCAGCAGCCCCGGGACCGCAATGTCAGCCGGGGAGCTGTTTTTT. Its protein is CASSPGTAMSAGELFF.

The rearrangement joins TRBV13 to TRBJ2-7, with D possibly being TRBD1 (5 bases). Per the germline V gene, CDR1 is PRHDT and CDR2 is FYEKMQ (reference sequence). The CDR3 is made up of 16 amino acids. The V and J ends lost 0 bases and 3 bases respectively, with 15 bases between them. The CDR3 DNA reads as TGTGCCAGCAGCTTAGGCCTCTTAGGACACAACTACGAGCAGTACTTC. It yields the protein CASSLGLLGHNYEQYF.

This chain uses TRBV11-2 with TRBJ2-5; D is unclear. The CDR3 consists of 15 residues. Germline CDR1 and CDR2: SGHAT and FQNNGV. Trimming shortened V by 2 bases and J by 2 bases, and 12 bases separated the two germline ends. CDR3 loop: CASSLIYGSQETQYF. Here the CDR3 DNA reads TGTGCCAGCAGCTTAATTTACGGGTCACAAGAGACCCAGTACTTC.

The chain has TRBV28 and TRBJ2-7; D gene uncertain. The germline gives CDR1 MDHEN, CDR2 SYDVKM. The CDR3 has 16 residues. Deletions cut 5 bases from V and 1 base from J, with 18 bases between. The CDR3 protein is CASSPSKVARSYEQYF. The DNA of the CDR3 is TGTGCCAGCAGTCCATCAAAGGTGGCCAGGTCCTACGAGCAGTACTTC.

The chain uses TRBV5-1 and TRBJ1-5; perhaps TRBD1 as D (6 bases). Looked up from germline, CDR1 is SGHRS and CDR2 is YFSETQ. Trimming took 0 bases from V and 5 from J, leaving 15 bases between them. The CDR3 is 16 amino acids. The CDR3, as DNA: TGCGCCAGCAGCTTGGGCGGGGGCCCCACCGATCAGCCCCAGCATTTT. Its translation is CASSLGGGPTDQPQHF.